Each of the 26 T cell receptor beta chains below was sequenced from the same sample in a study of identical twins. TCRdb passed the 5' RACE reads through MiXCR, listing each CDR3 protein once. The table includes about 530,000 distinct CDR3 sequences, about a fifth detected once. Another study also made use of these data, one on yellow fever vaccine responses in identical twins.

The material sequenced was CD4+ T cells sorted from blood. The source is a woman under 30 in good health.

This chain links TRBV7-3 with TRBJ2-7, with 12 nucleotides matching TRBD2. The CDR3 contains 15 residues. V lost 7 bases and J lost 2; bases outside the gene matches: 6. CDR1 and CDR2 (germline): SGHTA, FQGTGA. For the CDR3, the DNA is TGTGCCAGCACCTCTAGCGGGAGGGGCACCTACGAGCAGTACTTC. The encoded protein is CASTSSGRGTYEQYF.

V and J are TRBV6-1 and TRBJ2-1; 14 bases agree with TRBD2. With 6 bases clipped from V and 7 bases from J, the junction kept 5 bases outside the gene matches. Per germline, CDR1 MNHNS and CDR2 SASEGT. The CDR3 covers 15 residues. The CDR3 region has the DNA TGTGCCAGCAGGAAAGGGACTAGCGGGAGTAATGAGCAGTTCTTC. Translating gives CASRKGTSGSNEQFF.

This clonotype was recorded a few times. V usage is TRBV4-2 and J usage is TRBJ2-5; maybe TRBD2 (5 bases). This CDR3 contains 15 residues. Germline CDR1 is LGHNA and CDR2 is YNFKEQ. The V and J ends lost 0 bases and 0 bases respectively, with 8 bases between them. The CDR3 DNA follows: TGTGCCAGCAGCCAAGATCCGGGGAACCAAGAGACCCAGTACTTC. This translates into CASSQDPGNQETQYF.

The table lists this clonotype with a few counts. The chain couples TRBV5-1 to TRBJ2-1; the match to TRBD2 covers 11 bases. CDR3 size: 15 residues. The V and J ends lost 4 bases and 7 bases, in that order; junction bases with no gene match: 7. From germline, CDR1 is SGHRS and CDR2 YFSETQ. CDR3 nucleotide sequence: TGCGCCAGCAGCCCTGTGGCTAGCGGGGGGAATGAGCAGTTCTTC. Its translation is CASSPVASGGNEQFF.

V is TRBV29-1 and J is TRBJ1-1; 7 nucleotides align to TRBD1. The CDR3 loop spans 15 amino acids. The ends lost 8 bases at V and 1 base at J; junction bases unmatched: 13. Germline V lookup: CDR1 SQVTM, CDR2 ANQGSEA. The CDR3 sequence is CSLRTGQDANTEAFF. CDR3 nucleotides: TGCAGCCTTCGAACCGGACAGGATGCGAACACTGAAGCTTTCTTT.

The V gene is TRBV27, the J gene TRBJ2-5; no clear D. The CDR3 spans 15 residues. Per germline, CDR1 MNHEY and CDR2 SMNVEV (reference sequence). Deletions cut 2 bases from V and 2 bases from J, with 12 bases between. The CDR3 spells CASSLRAAFQETQYF. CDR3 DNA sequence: TGTGCCAGCAGTTTACGAGCAGCATTTCAAGAGACCCAGTACTTC.

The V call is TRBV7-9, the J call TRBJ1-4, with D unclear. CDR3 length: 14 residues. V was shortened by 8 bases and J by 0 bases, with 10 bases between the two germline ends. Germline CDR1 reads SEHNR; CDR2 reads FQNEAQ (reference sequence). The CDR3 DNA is TGTGCCAGCGGGTACGGATCAACTAATGAAAAACTGTTTTTT. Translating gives CASGYGSTNEKLFF.

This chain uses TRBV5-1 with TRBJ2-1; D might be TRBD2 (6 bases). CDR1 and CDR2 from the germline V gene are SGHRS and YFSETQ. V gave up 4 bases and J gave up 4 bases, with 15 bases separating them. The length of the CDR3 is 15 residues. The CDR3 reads CASSRGDSTYNEQFF. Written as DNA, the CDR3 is TGCGCCAGCAGCCGCGGGGACTCCACATACAATGAGCAGTTCTTC.

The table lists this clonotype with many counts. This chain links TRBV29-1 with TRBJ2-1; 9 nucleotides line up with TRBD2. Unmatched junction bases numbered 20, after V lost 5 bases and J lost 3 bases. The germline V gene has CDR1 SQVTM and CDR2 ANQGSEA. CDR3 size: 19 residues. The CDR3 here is CSVFPSPGLALKDYNEQFF. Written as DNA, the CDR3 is TGCAGCGTTTTCCCCTCCCCGGGACTAGCCCTTAAGGACTACAATGAGCAGTTCTTC.

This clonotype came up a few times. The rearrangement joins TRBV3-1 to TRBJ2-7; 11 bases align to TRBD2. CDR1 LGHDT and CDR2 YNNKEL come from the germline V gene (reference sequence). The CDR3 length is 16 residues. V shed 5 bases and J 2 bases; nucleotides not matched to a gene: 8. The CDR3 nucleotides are TGTGCCAGCAGCGGAACACTAGCGGGAGCAACCTACGAGCAGTACTTC. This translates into CASSGTLAGATYEQYF.

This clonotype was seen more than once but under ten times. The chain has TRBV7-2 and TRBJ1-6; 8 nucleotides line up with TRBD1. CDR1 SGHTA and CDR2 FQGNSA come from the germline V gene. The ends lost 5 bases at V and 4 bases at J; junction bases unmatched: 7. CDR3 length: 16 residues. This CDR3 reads CASSPIDRGYNSPLHF. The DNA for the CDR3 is TGTGCCAGCAGCCCAATCGACAGGGGATATAATTCACCCCTCCACTTT.

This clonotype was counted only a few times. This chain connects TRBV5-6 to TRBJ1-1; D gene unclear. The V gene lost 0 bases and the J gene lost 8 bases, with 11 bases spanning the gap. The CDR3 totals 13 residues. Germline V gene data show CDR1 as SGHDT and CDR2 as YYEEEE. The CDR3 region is CASSLGWVDEAFF. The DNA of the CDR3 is TGTGCCAGCAGCTTGGGCTGGGTCGACGAAGCTTTCTTT.

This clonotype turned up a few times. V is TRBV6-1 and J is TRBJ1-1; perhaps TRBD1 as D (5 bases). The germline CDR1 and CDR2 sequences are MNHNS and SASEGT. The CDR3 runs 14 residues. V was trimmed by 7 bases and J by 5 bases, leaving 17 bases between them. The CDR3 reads CASKRGAPRTEAFF. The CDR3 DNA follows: TGTGCCAGCAAAAGAGGGGCCCCGAGGACTGAAGCTTTCTTT.

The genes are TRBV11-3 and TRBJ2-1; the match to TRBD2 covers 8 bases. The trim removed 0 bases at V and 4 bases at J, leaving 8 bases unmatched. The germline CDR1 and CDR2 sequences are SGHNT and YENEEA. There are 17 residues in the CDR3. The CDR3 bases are TGTGCCAGCAGCTTAGATGGGACCGGGAGGGGGTACAATGAGCAGTTCTTC. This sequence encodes CASSLDGTGRGYNEQFF.

Written as DNA, the CDR3 is TGTGCCAGCAGTTACCTTGGGCTAGAAATCACAGATACGCAGTATTTT. It translates to CASSYLGLEITDTQYF. This chain joins TRBV6-5 and TRBJ2-3; D gene ambiguous. The CDR3 is 16 amino acids. The V end was cut by 2 bases, the J end by 2 bases, with 14 bases between. The V gene's germline CDR1 is MNHEY and CDR2 SVGAGI.

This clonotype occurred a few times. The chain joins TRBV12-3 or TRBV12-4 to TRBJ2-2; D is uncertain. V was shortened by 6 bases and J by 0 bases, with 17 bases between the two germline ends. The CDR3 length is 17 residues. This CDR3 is CASSPPPGGSNTGELFF. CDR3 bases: TGTGCCAGCAGCCCCCCCCCCGGCGGATCGAACACCGGGGAGCTGTTTTTT.

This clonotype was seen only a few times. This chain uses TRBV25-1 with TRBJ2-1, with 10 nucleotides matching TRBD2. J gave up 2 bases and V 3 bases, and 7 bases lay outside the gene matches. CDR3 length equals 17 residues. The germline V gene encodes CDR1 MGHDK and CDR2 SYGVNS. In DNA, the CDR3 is TGTGCCAGCAGTGAGTCCAGCGGGAGGGCCACCTACAATGAGCAGTTCTTC. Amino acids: CASSESSGRATYNEQFF. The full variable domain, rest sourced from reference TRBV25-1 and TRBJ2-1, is EADIYQTPRYLVIGTGKKITLECSQTMGHDKMYWYQQDPGMELHLIHYSYGVNSTEKGDLSSESTVSRIRTEHFPLTLESARPSHTSQYLCASSESSGRATYNEQFFGPGTRLTVL.

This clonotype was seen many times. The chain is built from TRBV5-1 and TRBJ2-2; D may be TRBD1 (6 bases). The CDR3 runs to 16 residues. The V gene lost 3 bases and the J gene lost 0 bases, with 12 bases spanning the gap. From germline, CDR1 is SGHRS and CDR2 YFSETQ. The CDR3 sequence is CASSSGQRANTGELFF. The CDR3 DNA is TGCGCCAGCAGCTCCGGACAGCGCGCGAACACCGGGGAGCTGTTTTTT.

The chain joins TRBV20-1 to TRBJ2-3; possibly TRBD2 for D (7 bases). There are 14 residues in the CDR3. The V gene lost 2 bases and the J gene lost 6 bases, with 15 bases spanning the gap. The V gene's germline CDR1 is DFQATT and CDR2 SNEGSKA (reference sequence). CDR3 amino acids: CSARRGGPGDTQYF. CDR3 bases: TGCAGTGCTAGAAGGGGGGGGCCAGGCGATACGCAGTATTTT.

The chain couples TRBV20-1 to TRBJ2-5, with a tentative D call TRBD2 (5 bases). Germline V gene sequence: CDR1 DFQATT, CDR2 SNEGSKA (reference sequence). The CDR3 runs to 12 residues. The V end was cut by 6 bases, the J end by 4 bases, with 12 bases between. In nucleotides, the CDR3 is TGCAGTGCACATCTTGGAGGAGAGACCCAGTACTTC. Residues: CSAHLGGETQYF.

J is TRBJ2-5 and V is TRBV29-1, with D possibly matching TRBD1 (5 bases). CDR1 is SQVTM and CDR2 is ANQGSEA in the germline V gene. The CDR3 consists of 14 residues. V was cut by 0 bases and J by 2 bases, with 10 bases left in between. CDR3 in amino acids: CSVEDVTDQETQYF. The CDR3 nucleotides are TGCAGCGTTGAAGATGTGACAGATCAAGAGACCCAGTACTTC.

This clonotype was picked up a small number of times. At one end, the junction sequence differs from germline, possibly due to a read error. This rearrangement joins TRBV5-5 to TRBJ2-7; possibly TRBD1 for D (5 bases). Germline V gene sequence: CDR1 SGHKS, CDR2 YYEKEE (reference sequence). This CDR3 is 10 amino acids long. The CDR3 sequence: CASSLDRQGF. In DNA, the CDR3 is TGTGCCAGCAGCTTGGACAGGCAAGGCTTC.

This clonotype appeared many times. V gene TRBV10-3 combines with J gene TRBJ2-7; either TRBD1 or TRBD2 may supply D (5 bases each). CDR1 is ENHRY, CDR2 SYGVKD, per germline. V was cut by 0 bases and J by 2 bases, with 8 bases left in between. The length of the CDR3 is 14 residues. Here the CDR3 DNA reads TGTGCCATCAGTGAGTCCGGGACGGCCTACGAGCAGTACTTC. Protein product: CAISESGTAYEQYF.

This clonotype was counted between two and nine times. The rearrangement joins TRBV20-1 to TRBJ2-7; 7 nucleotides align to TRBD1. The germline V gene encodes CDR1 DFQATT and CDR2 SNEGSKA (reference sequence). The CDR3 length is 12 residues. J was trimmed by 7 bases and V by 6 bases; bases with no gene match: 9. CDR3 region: CSATRTGEEQYV. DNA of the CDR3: TGCAGTGCCACGCGGACAGGCGAAGAGCAGTACGTC.

The CDR3 nucleotides are TGCGCCAGCAGCTTCGTGAGCGGGGGGGGAGATACGCAGTATTTT. It translates to CASSFVSGGGDTQYF. The chain recombines TRBV5-1 with TRBJ2-3, with 10 bases that match TRBD2. Germline V lookup: CDR1 SGHRS, CDR2 YFSETQ. This CDR3 comprises 15 residues. With V trimmed by 2 bases and J by 5 bases, 5 bases remained unmatched.

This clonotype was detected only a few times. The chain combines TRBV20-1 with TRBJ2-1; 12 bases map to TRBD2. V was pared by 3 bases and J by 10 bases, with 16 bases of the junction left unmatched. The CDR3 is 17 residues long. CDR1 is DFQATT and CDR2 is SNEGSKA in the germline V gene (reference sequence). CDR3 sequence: CSASPRTSGTRLPEQFF. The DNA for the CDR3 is TGCAGTGCTAGTCCCAGGACTAGCGGGACTAGGTTACCGGAGCAGTTCTTC.